This T cell receptor (beta chain) was observed in a study of T cell responses to AZD1222 COVID-19 vaccine. This clone has a handful of counts. Using immunoSEQ multiplex PCR, the repertoire was profiled, and TCRdb retains in-frame clones only, with some absent. The data hold approximately 160,000 clones, with roughly 94% observed a single time. Looked up from germline, CDR1 is SGHAT and CDR2 is FQNNGV. V was shortened by 5 bases and J by 3 bases, with 14 bases between the two germline ends. CDR3 size: 14 residues. The specimen was peripheral blood, collected 28 days after the second AZD1222 dose. V gene TRBV11-2 combines with J gene TRBJ2-7, with TRBD2 as a possible D gene (6 bases). This TCR was recovered from an adult who received the AZD1222 COVID-19 vaccine. Here the CDR3 reads CASSLGRGNYEQYF. In nucleotides, the CDR3 is TGTGCCAGCAGCCTAGGCCGCGGGAACTACGAGCAGTACTTC.